This paragraph reports one T cell receptor (beta chain). Its antigen is not identified. TCRdb processed the reads anew with MiXCR; each CDR3 protein has one entry. The sample has around 900,000 distinct CDR3 sequences, roughly 30% seen once. The CDR3 runs to 16 residues. The germline V gene has CDR1 LNHDA and CDR2 SQIVND (reference sequence). The ends were cut back, 11 bases at V and 0 bases at J, with 20 bases in the middle. The data are from a study of T cell repertoires in cytomegalovirus infection. Study background: Both recently identified HLA-C-restricted and well-studied HLA-B-restricted CMV epitopes were used in the study.

The origin of this receptor is a human donor in good health (CMV status not recorded). Some clones in this sample may be carry-over from other donors' samples. The chain recombines TRBV19 with TRBJ2-1; D is perhaps TRBD2 (5 bases). The material sequenced was cultured CD8+ T cells from PBMCs, taken from culture after CMV antigen stimulation. CDR3 residues: CASQSGLTSSYNEQFF. CDR3 sequence (DNA): TGTGCCTCTCAAAGCGGCTTGACCAGCTCCTACAATGAGCAGTTCTTC.